The clone carrying this TCR beta chain has at least ten counts. Its antigen is not known. A TCRbeta library incorporating unique molecular identifiers was prepared. TCRdb used MiXCR to reprocess the PCR reads, holding one entry per CDR3 protein. The table records hundreds of thousands of distinct CDR3 sequences, 13% of them present only once. These data are taken from a study of T-cell reconstitution after alpha-beta-depleted transplantation in children. Whole-study results and caveats: The study reportedly traced alpha-beta T cells about two months after transplant to several hundred expanded graft clones. One year post-transplant, T-cell counts and diversity were largely derived from T cells produced anew.

The CDR3 extends over 15 amino acids. V trimming: 2 bases; J trimming: 5 bases; junction bases outside the gene matches: 4. Germline V gives CDR1 LGHDT, CDR2 YNNKEL (reference sequence). This chain connects TRBV3-1 to TRBJ2-3, with TRBD2 matching 10 bases. Sample: PBMCs, mostly from graft donor cells, taken 360 days after TCRalphabeta/CD19-depleted stem cell transplant. The TCR was taken from a male patient aged 10 to 17 who had a stem cell transplant for acute myeloid leukemia, so the T cells may come from the graft donor. In nucleotides, the CDR3 is TGTGCCAGCAGCCAACTAGCGGGAGTAAAAGATACGCAGTATTTT. The encoded protein is CASSQLAGVKDTQYF.